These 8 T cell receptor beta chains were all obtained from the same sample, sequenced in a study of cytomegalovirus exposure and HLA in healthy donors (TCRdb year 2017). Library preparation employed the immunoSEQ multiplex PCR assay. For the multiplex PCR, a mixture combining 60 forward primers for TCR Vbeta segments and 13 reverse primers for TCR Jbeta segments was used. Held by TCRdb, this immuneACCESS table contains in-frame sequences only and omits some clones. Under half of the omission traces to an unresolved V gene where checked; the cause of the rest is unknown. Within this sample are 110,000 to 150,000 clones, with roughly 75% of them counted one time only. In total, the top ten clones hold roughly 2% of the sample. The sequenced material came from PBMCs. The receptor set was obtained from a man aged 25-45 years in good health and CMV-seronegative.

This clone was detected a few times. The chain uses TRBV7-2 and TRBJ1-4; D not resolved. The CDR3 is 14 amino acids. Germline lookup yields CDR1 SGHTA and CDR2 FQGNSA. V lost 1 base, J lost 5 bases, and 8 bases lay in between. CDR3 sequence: CASSLDRLNEKLFF. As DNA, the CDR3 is TGTGCCAGCAGCTTAGACAGACTAAATGAAAAACTGTTTTTT.

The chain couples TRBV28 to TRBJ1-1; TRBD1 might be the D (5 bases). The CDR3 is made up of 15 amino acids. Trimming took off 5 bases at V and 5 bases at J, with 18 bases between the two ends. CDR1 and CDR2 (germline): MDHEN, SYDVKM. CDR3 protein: CASSPTPGQSTEAFF. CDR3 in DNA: TGTGCCAGCAGTCCTACGCCAGGGCAATCAACTGAAGCTTTCTTT. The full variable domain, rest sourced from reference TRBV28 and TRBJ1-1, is DVKVTQSSRYLVKRTGEKVFLECVQDMDHENMFWYRQDPGLGLRLIYFSYDVKMKEKGDIPEGYSVSREKKERFSLILESASTNQTSMYLCASSPTPGQSTEAFFGQGTRLTVV.

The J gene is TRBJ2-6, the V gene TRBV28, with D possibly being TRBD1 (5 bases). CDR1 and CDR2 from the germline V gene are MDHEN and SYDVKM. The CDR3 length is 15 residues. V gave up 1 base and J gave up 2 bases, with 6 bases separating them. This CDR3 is CASSLLTAGANVLTF. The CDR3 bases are TGTGCCAGCAGTTTATTGACAGCTGGGGCCAACGTCCTGACTTTC. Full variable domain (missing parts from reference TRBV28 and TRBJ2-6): DVKVTQSSRYLVKRTGEKVFLECVQDMDHENMFWYRQDPGLGLRLIYFSYDVKMKEKGDIPEGYSVSREKKERFSLILESASTNQTSMYLCASSLLTAGANVLTFGAGSRLTVL.

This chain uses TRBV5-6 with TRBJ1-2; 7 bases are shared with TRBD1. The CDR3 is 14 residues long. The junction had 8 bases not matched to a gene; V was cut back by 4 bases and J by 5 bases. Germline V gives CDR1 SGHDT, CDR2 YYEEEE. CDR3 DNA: TGTGCCAGCAGCGTCGGGACAGTCGGATATGGCTACACCTTC. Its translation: CASSVGTVGYGYTF.

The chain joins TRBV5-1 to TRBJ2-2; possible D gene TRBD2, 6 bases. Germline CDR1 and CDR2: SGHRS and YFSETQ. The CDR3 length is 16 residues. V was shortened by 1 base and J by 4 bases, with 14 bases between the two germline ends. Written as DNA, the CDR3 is TGCGCCAGCAGCTTGAGCGAAAGCGGGCCCACCGGGGAGCTGTTTTTT. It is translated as CASSLSESGPTGELFF.

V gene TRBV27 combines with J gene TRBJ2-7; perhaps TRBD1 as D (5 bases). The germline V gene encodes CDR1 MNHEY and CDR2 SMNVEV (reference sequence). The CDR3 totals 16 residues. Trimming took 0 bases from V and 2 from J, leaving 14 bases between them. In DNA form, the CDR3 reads TGTGCCAGCAGTTTATCGGGCCAGGGCTATCCCTACGAGCAGTACTTC. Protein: CASSLSGQGYPYEQYF.

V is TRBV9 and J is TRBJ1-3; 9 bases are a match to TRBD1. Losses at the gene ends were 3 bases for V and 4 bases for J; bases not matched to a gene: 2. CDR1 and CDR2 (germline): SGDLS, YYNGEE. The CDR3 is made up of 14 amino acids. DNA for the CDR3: TGTGCCAGCAGCGCGACAGGGGGAGGAAACACCATATATTTT. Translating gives CASSATGGGNTIYF.

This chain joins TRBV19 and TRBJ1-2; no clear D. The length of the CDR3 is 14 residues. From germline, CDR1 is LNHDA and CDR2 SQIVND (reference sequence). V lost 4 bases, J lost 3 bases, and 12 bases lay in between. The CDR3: CASSNQLIHYGYTF. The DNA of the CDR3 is TGTGCCAGTAGTAACCAACTGATCCACTATGGCTACACCTTC. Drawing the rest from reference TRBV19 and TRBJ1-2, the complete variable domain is DGGITQSPKYLFRKEGQNVTLSCEQNLNHDAMYWYRQDPGQGLRLIYYSQIVNDFQKGDIAEGYSVSREKKESFPLTVTSAQKNPTAFYLCASSNQLIHYGYTFGSGTRLTVV.